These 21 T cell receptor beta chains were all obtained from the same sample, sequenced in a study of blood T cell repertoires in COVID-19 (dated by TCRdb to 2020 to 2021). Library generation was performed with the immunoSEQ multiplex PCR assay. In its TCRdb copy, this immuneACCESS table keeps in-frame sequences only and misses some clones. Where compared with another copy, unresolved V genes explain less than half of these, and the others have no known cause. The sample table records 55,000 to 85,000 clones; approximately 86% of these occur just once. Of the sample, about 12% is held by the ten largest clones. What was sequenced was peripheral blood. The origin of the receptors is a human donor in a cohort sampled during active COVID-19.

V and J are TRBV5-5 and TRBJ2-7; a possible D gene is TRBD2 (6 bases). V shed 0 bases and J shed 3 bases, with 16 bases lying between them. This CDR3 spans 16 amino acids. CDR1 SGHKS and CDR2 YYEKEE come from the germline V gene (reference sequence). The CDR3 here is CASSLASGGVFYEQYF. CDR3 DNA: TGTGCCAGCAGCTTGGCTTCTGGCGGGGTCTTCTACGAGCAGTACTTC.

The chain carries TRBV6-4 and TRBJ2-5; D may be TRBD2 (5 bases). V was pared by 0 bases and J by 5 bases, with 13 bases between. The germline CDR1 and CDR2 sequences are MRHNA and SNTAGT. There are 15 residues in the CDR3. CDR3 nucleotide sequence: TGTGCCAGCAGTGACTCGGGGTTCCCGGGGGAGACCCAGTACTTC. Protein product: CASSDSGFPGETQYF.

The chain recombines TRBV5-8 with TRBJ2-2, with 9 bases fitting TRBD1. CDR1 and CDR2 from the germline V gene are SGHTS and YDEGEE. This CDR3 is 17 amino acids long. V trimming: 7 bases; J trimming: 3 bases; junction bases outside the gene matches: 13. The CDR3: CASGQSQGAGDTGELFF. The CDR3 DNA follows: TGTGCCAGCGGTCAGTCACAGGGGGCAGGGGACACCGGGGAGCTGTTTTTT.

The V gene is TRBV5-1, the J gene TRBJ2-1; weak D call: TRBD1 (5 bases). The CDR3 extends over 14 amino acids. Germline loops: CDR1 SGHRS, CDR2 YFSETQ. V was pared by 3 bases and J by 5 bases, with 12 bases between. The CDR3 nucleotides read TGCGCCAGCAGCTCAAAAAGACAGCACAATGAGCAGTTCTTC. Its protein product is CASSSKRQHNEQFF. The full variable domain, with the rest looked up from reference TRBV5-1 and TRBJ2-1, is KAGVTQTPRYLIKTRGQQVTLSCSPISGHRSVSWYQQTPGQGLQFLFEYFSETQRNKGNFPGRFSGRQFSNSRSEMNVSTLELGDSALYLCASSSKRQHNEQFFGPGTRLTVL.

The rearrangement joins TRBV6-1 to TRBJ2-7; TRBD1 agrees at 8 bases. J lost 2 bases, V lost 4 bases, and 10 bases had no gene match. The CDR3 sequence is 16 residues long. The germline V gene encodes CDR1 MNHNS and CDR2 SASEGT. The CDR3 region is CASSVPGTGSPYEQYF. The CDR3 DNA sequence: TGTGCCAGCAGTGTACCAGGGACAGGATCACCCTACGAGCAGTACTTC.

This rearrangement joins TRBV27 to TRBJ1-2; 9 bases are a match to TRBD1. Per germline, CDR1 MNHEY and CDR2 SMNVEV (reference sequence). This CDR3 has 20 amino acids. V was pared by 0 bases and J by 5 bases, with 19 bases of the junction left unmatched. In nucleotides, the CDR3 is TGTGCCAGCAGTTTATCGCTCCCTTGGACAGGGGATTTTGGGGCGTATGGCTACACCTTC. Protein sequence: CASSLSLPWTGDFGAYGYTF.

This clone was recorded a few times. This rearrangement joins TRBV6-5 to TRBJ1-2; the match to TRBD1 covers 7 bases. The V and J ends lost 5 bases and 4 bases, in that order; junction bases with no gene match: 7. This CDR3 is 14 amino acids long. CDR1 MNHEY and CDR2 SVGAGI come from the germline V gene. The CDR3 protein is CASSLRTGLYGYTF. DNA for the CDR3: TGTGCCAGCAGTCTACGGACAGGCCTCTATGGCTACACCTTC.

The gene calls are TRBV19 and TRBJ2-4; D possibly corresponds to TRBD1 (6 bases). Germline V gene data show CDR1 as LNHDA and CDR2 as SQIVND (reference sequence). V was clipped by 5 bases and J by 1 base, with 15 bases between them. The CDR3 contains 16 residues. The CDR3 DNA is TGTGCCAGTAGTCCCGCGGCCCAGGGGGCCAAAAACATTCAGTACTTC. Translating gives CASSPAAQGAKNIQYF. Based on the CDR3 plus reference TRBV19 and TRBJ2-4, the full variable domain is DGGITQSPKYLFRKEGQNVTLSCEQNLNHDAMYWYRQDPGQGLRLIYYSQIVNDFQKGDIAEGYSVSREKKESFPLTVTSAQKNPTAFYLCASSPAAQGAKNIQYFGAGTRLSVL.

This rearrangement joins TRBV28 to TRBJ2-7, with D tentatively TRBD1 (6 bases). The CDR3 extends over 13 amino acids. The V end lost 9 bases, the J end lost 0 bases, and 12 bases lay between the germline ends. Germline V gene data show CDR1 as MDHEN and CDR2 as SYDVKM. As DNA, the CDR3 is TGTGCCAGTTCCGGGACACCCTCCTACGAGCAGTACTTC. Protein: CASSGTPSYEQYF.

Here the CDR3 reads CASSEALGGALGSPLHF. The CDR3 DNA reads as TGTGCCAGCAGTGAAGCGCTCGGGGGGGCCCTTGGTTCACCCCTCCACTTT. The chain is built from TRBV6-1 and TRBJ1-6, with D possibly TRBD1 on 6 matching bases. Trimming took 0 bases from V and 9 from J, leaving 18 bases between them. From germline, CDR1 is MNHNS and CDR2 SASEGT. The CDR3 contains 17 residues.

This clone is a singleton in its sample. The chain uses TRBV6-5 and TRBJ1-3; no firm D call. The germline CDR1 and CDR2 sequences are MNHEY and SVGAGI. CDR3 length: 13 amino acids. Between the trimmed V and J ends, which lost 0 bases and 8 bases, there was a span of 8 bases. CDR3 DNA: TGTGCCAGCAGTTACTCGTTCGGGGACACCATATATTTT. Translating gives CASSYSFGDTIYF.

The CDR3 DNA is TGCAGCGTGCAACCCCGGACAACCTACGAGCAGTACTTC. Protein: CSVQPRTTYEQYF. The genes are TRBV29-1 and TRBJ2-7; possibly TRBD1 for D (5 bases). Between the trimmed V and J ends, which lost 6 bases and 2 bases, there was a span of 14 bases. The length of the CDR3 is 13 residues. Germline CDR1 SQVTM, CDR2 ANQGSEA.

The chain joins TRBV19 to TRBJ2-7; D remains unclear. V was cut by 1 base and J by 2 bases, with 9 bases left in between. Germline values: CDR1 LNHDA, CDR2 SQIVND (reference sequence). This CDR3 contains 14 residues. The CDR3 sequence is CASSIGPGPYEQYF. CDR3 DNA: TGTGCCAGTAGTATAGGCCCAGGCCCCTACGAGCAGTACTTC.

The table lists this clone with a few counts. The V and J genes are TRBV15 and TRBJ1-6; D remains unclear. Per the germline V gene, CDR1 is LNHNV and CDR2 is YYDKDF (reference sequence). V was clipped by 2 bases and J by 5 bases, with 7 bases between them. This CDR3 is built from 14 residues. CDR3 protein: CATSRQFDNSPLHF. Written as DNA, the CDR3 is TGTGCCACCAGCAGACAGTTCGATAATTCACCCCTCCACTTT.

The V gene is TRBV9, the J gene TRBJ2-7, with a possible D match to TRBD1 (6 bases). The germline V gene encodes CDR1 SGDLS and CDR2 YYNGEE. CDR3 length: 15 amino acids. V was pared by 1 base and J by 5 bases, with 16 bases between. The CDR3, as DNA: TGTGCCAGCAGCGTACGAACCGGGACACCAAACGAGCAGTACTTC. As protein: CASSVRTGTPNEQYF.

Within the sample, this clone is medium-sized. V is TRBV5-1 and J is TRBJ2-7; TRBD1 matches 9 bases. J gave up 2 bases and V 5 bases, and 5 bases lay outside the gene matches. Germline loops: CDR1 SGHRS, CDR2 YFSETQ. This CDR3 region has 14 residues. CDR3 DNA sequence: TGCGCCAGCAGTTACACAGGGGGCCCCTACGAGCAGTACTTC. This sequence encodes CASSYTGGPYEQYF.

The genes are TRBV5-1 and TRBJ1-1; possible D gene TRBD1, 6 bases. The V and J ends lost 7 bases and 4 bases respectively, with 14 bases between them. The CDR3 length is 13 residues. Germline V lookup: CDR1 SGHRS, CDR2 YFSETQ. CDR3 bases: TGCGCCAGCGCCGAGGGGGGGAGCACTGAAGCTTTCTTT. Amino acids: CASAEGGSTEAFF.

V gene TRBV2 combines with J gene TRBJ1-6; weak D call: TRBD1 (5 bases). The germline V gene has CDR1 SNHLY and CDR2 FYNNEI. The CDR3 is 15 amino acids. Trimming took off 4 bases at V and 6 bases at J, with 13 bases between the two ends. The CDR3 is CASSASEGVNSPLHF. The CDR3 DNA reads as TGTGCCAGCAGTGCAAGCGAAGGGGTTAATTCACCCCTCCACTTT.

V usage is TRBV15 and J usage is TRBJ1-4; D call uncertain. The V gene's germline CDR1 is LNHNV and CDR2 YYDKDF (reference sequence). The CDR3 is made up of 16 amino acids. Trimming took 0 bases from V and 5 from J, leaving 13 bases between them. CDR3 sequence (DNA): TGTGCCACCAGCAGAGATCGCGACATCTTAAATGAAAAACTGTTTTTT. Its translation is CATSRDRDILNEKLFF. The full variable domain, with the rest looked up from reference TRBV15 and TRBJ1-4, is DAMVIQNPRYQVTQFGKPVTLSCSQTLNHNVMYWYQQKSSQAPKLLFHYYDKDFNNEADTPDNFQSRRPNTSFCFLDIRSPGLGDTAMYLCATSRDRDILNEKLFFGSGTQLSVL.

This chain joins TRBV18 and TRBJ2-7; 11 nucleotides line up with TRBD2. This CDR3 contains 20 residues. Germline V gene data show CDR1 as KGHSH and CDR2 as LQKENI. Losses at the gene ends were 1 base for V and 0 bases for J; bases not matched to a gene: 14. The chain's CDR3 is CASSPLGDSSGGLSSYEQYF. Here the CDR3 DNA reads TGTGCCAGCTCACCACTAGGGGACTCTAGCGGGGGGCTGAGCTCCTACGAGCAGTACTTC.

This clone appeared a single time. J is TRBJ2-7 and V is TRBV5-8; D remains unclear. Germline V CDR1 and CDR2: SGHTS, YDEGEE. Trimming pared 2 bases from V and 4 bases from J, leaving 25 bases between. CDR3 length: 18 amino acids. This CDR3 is CASSFLAARFQPSYEQYF. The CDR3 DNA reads TGTGCCAGCAGCTTCCTCGCCGCTAGGTTTCAGCCCAGTTACGAGCAGTACTTC.